This entry concerns a single T cell receptor (beta chain). The data were taken from a study of control samples from healthy donors and cancer patients. Profiled with immunoSEQ multiplex PCR; TCRdb holds only in-frame clones, not every one. The data contain some 74,000 clones, approximately 94% of them singletons. Looked up from germline, CDR1 is MNHEY and CDR2 is SVGAGI. The V and J ends lost 2 bases and 2 bases respectively, with 6 bases between them. This CDR3 contains 13 residues. The sequence derives from a woman in her 30s in good health. The specimen sequenced was blood. This sequence joins TRBV6-5 and TRBJ1-2; a weak D match, TRBD1 (5 bases). The CDR3 loop is CASSYTGNYGYTF. The CDR3 DNA sequence: TGTGCCAGCAGTTACACAGGAAACTATGGCTACACCTTC.